This T cell receptor beta chain was identified during a study of OX40 agonist ivuxolimab in advanced cancers. Germline V CDR1 and CDR2: GTSNPN, SVGIG (reference sequence). V was shortened by 1 base and J by 6 bases, with 16 bases between the two germline ends. CDR3 length equals 15 residues. The method was immunoSEQ multiplex PCR; TCRdb's version includes in-frame clones alone and lacks a portion of them. This table holds roughly 48,000 clones, about 85% found once. Source: CD4+ or CD8+ T cells sorted from blood, taken in a trial of the OX40 agonist ivuxolimab. The receptor comes from an adult with an advanced solid tumor such as melanoma, head and neck, liver or kidney cancer. The chain has TRBV30 and TRBJ1-5, with a tentative D call TRBD1 (6 bases). The CDR3 DNA reads TGTGCCTGGAGTGGGGGGGCCCTAGCAGCTCAGCCCCAGCATTTT. It codes for CAWSGGALAAQPQHF. The variable domain in full, completed from reference TRBV30 and TRBJ1-5, reads SQTIHQWPATLVQPVGSPLSLECTVEGTSNPNLYWYRQAAGRGLQLLFYSVGIGQISSEVPQNLSASRPQDRQFILSSKKLLLSDSGFYLCAWSGGALAAQPQHFGDGTRLSIL.